The TCR beta chain under discussion was sequenced for a study of response to subunit inactivated influenza vaccine. This clonotype was seen more than once but under ten times. Its antigen remains unknown. Via MiXCR, TCRdb re-called the RT-PCR reads, giving one row per CDR3 protein. There are about 650,000 distinct CDR3 sequences in the sample; less than 15% occur only once, and around 7.6% lies in the top ten. General study results and limits: Researchers suggested that each seasonal influenza vaccination recruits few new T cells.

This CDR3 contains 14 residues. Germline CDR1 is MNHNS and CDR2 is SASEGT. Germline trimming cut 5 bases from V and 7 bases from J; bases unmatched to any gene: 5. This receptor was taken from a man in his forties or fifties who received an inactivated influenza vaccine. The sample was PBMCs from blood, taken 14 to 15 days before vaccination. The chain joins TRBV6-1 to TRBJ2-3, with 11 bases that match TRBD2. CDR3 loop: CASSQLAGANTQYF. The CDR3 DNA reads as TGTGCCAGCAGTCAACTAGCGGGGGCGAATACGCAGTATTTT.